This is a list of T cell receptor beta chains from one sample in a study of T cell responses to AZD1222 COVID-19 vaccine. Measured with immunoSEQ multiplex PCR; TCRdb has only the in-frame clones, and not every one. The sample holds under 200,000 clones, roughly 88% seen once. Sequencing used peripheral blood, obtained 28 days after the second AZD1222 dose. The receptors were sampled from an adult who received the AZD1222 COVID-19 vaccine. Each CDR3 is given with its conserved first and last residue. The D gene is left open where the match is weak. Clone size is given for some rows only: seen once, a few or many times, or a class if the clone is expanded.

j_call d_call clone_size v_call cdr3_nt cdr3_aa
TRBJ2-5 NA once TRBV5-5 TGTGCCAGCAGCTCCGTGGGGCCTAGAGAGACCCAGTACTTC CASSSVGPRETQYF
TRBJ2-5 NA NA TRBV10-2 TGCGCCAGCAGTGAGTCCCCTGAAGAGACCCAGTACTTC CASSESPEETQYF
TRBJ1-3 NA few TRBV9 TGTGCCAGCAATCCGCGGGGCGGAACCTTCTCTGGAAACACCATATATTTT CASNPRGGTFSGNTIYF
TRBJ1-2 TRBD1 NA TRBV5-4 TGTGCCAGCAGCCCGGACAGGCCTAACTATGGCTACACCTTC CASSPDRPNYGYTF
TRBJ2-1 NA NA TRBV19 TGTGCCAGTAGCGGCGGGTGGGAGCAGTTCTTC CASSGGWEQFF
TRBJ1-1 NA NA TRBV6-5 TGTGCCAGCAGAGGGAGTACCTACACTGAAGCTTTCTTT CASRGSTYTEAFF
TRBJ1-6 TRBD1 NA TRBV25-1 TGTGCCAGCAGTGCTCGAAGGACAGGGACTAATTCACCCCTCCACTTT CASSARRTGTNSPLHF
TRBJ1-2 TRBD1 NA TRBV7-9 TGTGCCAGCAGCTTAGGAACAGGGGGTAATGGCTACACCTTC CASSLGTGGNGYTF
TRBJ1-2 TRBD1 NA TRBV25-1 TGTGCCAGCAGTGAATTTGGGACAGACTATGGCTACACCTTC CASSEFGTDYGYTF
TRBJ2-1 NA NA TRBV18 TGTGCCAGCTCACCAACTCAGGGCTACAATGAGCAGTTCTTC CASSPTQGYNEQFF
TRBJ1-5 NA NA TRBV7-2 TGTGCCAGCAGCCTAGTGGGCCGGACAGTAACCCAGCCCCAGCATTTT CASSLVGRTVTQPQHF
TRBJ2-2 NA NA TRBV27 TGTGCCAGCAGTGGTGACAGGAACACCGGGGAGCTGTTTTTT CASSGDRNTGELFF
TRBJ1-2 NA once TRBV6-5 TGTGCCAGCAGTTATATGGATGCCCCTGAAGGCTACACCTTC CASSYMDAPEGYTF
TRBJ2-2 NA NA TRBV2 TGTGCCAGCACCTTTTCCGGGGAGCTGTTTTTT CASTFSGELFF
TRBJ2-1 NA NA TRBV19 TGTGCCAGTAGTCTGACACAATACAATGAGCAGTTCTTC CASSLTQYNEQFF
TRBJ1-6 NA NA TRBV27 TGTGCCAGCAGTTTTGAGGACCGTTACGGGGCCCTCCACTTT CASSFEDRYGALHF
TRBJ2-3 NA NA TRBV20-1 TGCAGTGCTAGTTCCCCAGTAGGCACAGATACGCAGTATTTT CSASSPVGTDTQYF
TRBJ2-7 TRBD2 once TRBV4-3 TGCGCCAGCAGCCCAATAGCGGGGGGGCCGAGCGAGCAGTACTTC CASSPIAGGPSEQYF
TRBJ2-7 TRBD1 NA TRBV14 TGTGCCAGCAGCGGTCGGACAGGAGGCTACGAGCAGTACTTC CASSGRTGGYEQYF
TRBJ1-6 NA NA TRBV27 TGTGCCAGCAGGGGGCAGGGATGGTATAATTCACCCCTCCACTTT CASRGQGWYNSPLHF
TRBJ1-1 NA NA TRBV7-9 TGTGCCAGCAGCCTCGTGCGGGGGGCGCCAGCTGAAGCTTTCTTT CASSLVRGAPAEAFF
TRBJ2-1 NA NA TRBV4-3 TGCGCCAGCAGCCAAGATGGGGGGAGGACAGAAGAGCAGTTCTTC CASSQDGGRTEEQFF
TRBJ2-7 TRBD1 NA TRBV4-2 TGTGCCAGCAGCCAGGACAGGGAATCCTACGAGCAGTACTTC CASSQDRESYEQYF
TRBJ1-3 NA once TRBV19 TGTGCCAACCCGAGAGAAGGGGGGAACACCATATATTTT CANPREGGNTIYF
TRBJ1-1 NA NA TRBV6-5 TGTGCCAGCAGTTACGTCCAGGACACTGAAGCTTTCTTT CASSYVQDTEAFF
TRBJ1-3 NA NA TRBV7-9 TGTGCCAGCAGCCGGCCGGGCCTCAGGGAGGGAAACACCATATATTTT CASSRPGLREGNTIYF
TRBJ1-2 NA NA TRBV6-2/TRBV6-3 TGTGCCAGCAGTTACTCGCCAGGAAGCTTCTATGGCTACACCTTC CASSYSPGSFYGYTF